This TCR beta chain was recorded in a study of PD-1 blockade in classical Hodgkin lymphoma. Study-level results: Why the repertoires differ is still unclear, perhaps disease activity or prior therapy. With CD4+ cells, TCR diversity rose significantly by C4D1, but not with CD8+ cells. Before treatment, TCR diversity in newly diagnosed patients was reportedly lower than in healthy donors. Among the patients, those starting nivolumab under 1 year after ASCT were excluded.

V lost 8 bases and J 5 bases, leaving 13 bases between the germline ends. Germline CDR1 and CDR2: SNHLY and FYNNEI. This CDR3 comprises 12 residues. Notes on this clone: The antigen remains unidentified.

The protocol was immunoSEQ multiplex PCR, while the TCRdb copy is restricted to in-frame clones and leaves out a portion. The sample holds almost 5,000 clones, about 65% seen once. The time point was: cycle 4 day 1 (C4D1), after more than five weeks of nivolumab. No patient escaped relapse after autologous stem cell transplantation, and brentuximab vedotin exposure varied. Thawed PBMCs were subjected to magnetic negative selection, which yielded isolated CD8+ T cells. This TCR derives from a human donor with classical Hodgkin lymphoma. J is TRBJ2-7 and V is TRBV2, with a tentative D call TRBD1 (6 bases). This specimen consisted of CD8+ T cells from blood, obtained before the fourth cycle of nivolumab. The DNA of the CDR3 is TGTGCCAGCCTCGACAGGTCAAACGAGCAGTACTTC. Its protein product is CASLDRSNEQYF. The variable domain in full, completed from reference TRBV2 and TRBJ2-7, reads EPEVTQTPSHQVTQMGQEVILRCVPISNHLYFYWYRQILGQKVEFLVSFYNNEISEKSEIFDDQFSVERPDGSNFTLKIRSTKLEDSAMYFCASLDRSNEQYFGPGTRLTVT.